Reported below is one TCR beta chain. This sample is drawn from a study of cytomegalovirus exposure and HLA in healthy donors. PCR amplification relied on 60 Vbeta primers (plus 13 Jbeta primers). TCRdb's copy holds only in-frame clones and misses some; the assay was immunoSEQ multiplex PCR. The sample includes about 110,000 clones, 77% of them seen just once. V lost 2 bases and J lost 4; bases outside the gene matches: 5. The germline V gene has CDR1 SGHNT and CDR2 YENEEA. The CDR3 is 15 amino acids. The receptor's source is a male donor in good health and CMV-seronegative. Sequenced input: PBMCs. The rearrangement links TRBV11-3 to TRBJ2-1; 7 bases fit TRBD2. The CDR3 spells CASSLRSSGYNEQFF. For the CDR3, the DNA is TGTGCCAGCAGCTTAAGGTCTAGCGGATACAATGAGCAGTTCTTC.